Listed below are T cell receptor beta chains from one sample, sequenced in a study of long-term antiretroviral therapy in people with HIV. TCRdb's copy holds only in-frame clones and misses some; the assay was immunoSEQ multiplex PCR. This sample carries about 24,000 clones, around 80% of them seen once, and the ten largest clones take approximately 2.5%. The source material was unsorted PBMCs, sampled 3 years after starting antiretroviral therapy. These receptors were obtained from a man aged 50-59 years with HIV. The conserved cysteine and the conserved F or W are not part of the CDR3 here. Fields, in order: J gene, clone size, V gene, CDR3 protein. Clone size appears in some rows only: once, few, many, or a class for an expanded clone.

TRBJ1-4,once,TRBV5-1,ASSSDRGLEEKLF
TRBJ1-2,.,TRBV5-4,ASSLRLSTYGYT
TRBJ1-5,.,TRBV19,ASSIGPISNQPQH
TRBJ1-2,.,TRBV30,AWSVRGRGYT
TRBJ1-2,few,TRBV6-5,ASSSPTGTNGYT
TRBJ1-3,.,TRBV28,ASISGNTIY
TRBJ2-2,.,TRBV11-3,ASSPLRGPTGELF
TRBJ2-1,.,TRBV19,ASSIGRASSYNEQF
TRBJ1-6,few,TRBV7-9,ASSLDRAADNSPLH
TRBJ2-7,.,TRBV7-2,ASSRQGPYEQY
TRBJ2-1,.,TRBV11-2,ASSPLGTKREQF
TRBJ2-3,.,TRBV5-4,ASSLVFVETSTDTQY
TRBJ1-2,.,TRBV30,AGRGQTNYGYT
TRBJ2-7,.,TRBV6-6,ASSKRGGTSYEQY
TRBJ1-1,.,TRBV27,ASRRQVNTEAF
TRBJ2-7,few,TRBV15,ATSRALTRGDEQY
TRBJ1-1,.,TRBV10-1,ASREDRADTEAF
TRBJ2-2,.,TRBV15,ATSRDRTAGELF
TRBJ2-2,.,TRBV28,ASGPDSSNTGELF
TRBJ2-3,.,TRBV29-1,SSIGGAFADTQY
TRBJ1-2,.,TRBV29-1,SVEGSATGDYGYT
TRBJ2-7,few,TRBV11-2,ASSLDVTGMNEQY
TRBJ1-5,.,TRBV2,ASSEEGASNQPQH
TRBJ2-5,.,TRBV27,ASSLGGGARETQY
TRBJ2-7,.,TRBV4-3,ASRTGTSGGYEQY
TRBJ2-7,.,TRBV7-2,ASTADLGPSYEQY
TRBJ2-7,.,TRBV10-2,ASSESSRGGEQY
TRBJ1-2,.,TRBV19,ASTKLPREKYYGYT
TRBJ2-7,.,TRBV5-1,ASGGSSREYEQY
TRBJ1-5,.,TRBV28,ASRSPGQGNQPQH
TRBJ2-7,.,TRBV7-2,ASSLGGGSSYEQY
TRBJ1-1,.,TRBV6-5,ASSYGGDTEAF
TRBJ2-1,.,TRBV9,ASSQTGTASYNEQF
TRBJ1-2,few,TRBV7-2,ASSLNRGGKGYT
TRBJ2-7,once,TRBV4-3,ASSQDTSGTYEQY
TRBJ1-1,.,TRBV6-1,ASSEPPGGTMNTEAF
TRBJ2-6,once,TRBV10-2,ASSEFRAKRSGANVLT
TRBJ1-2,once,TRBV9,ASSVDDYLNLGGYT
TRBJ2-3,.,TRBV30,AWRGSSTDTQY
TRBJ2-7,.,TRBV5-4,ASSPVGGYEQY
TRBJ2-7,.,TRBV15,ATSRDLGLSYEQY
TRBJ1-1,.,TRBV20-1,SALGTSEAF
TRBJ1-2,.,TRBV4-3,ASSQERRTVNYGYT
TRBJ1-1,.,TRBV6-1,ASRGLTGGGEAF
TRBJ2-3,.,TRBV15,ATSRGGGGPDTQY
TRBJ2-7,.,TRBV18,ASSLTGGPYEQY
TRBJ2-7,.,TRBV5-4,ASSLGAGLGGEQY
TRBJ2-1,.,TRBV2,ASSSLPYNEQF
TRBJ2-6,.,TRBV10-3,AISGLAGDIRPGANVLT
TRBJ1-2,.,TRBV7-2,ASSTYMSGILWGYT
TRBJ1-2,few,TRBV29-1,SVPRGIGYT